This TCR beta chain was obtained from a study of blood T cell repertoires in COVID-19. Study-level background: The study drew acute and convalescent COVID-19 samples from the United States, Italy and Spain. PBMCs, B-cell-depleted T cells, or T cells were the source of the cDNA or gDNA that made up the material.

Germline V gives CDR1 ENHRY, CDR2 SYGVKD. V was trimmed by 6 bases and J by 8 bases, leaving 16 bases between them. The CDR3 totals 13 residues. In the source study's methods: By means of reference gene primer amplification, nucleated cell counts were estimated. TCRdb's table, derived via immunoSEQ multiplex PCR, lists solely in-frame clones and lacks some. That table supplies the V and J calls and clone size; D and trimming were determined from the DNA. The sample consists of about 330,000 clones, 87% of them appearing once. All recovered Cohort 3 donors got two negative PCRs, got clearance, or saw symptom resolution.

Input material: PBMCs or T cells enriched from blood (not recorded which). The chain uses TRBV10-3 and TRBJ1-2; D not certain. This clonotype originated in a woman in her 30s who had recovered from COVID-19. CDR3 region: CAISDPLQAGYTF. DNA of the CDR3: TGTGCCATCAGCGACCCACTACAAGCAGGCTACACCTTC.